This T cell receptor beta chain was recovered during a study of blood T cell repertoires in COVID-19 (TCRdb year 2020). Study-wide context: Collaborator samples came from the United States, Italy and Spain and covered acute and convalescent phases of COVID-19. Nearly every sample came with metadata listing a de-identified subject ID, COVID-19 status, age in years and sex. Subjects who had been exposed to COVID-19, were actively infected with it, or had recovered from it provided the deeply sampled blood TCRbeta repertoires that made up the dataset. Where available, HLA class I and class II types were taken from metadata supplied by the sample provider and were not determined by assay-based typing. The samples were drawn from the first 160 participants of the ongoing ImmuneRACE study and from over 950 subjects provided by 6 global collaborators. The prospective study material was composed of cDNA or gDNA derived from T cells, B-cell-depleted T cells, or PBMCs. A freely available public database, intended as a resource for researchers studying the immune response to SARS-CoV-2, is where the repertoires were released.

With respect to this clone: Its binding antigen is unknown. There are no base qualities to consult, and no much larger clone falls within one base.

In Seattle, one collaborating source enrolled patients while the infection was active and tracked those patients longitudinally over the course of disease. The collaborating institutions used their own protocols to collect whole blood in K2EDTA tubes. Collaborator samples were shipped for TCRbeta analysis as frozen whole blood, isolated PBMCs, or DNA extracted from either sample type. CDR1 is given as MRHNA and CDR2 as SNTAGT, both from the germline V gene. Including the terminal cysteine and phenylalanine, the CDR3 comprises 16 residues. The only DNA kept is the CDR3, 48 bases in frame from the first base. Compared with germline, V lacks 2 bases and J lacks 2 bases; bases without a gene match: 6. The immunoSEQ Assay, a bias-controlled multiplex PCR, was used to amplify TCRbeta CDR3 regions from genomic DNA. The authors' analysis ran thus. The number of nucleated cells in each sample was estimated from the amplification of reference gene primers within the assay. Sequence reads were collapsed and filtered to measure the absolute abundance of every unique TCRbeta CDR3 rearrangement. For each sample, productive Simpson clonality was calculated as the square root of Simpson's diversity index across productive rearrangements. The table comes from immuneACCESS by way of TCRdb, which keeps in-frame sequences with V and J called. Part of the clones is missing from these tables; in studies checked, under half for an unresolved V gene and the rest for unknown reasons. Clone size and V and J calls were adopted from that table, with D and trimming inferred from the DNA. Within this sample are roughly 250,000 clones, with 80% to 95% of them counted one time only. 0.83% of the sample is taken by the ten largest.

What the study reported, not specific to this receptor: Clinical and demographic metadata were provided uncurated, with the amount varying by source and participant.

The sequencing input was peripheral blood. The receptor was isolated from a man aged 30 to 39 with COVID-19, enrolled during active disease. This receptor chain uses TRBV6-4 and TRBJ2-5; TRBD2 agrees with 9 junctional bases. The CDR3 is CASSDGQAGGQETQYF. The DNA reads TGTGCCAGCAGTGACGGGCAAGCGGGGGGACAAGAGACCCAGTACTTC.